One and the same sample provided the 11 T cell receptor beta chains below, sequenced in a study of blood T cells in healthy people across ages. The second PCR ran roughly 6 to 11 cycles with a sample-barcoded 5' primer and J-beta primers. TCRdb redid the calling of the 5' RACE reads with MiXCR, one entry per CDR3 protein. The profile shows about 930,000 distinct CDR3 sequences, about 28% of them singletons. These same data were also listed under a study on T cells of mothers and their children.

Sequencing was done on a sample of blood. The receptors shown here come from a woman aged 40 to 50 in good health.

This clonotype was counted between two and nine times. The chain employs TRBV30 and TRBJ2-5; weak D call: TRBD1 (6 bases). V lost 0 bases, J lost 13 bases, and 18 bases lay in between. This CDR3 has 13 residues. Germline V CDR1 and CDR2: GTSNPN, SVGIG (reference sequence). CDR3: CAWSVSRRGSGYF. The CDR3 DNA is TGTGCCTGGAGTGTATCCCGCAGGGGTTCAGGGTACTTC.

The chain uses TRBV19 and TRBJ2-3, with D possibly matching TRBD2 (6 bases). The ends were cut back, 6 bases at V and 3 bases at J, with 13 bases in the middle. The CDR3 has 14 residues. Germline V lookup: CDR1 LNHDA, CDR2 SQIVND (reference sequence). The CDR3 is CASRTSAGTDTQYF. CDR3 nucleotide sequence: TGTGCCAGTAGGACTAGTGCGGGTACAGATACGCAGTATTTT.

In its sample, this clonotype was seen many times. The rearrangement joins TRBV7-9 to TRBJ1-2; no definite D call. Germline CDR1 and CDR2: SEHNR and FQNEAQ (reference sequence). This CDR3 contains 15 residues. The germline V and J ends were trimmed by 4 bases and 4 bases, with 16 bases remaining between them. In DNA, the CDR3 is TGTGCCAGCAGCTCCAACGGTCCCGTGGGCTATGGCTACACCTTC. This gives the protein CASSSNGPVGYGYTF.

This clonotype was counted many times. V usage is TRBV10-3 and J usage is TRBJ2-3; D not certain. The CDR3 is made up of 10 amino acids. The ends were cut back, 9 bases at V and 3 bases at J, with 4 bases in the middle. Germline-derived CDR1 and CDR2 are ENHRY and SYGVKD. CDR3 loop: CAISTDTQYF. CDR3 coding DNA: TGTGCCATTTCAACAGATACGCAGTATTTT.

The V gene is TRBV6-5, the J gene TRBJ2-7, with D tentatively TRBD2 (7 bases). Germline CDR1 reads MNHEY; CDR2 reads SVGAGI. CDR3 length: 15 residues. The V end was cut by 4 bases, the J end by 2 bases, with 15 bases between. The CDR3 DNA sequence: TGTGCCAGCAGTTCGCTCGGGGGGCCAGCCTACGAGCAGTACTTC. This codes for CASSSLGGPAYEQYF.

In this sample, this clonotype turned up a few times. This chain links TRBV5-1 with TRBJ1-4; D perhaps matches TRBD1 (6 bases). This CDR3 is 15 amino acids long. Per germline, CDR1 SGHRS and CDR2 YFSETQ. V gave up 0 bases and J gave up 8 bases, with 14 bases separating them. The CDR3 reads CASSLAVGAREKLFF. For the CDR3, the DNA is TGCGCCAGCAGCTTGGCCGTGGGGGCACGGGAAAAACTGTTTTTT.

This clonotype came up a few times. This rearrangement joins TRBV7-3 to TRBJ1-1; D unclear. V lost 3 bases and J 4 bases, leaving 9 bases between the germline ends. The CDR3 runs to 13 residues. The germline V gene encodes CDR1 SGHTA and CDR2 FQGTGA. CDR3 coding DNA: TGTGCCAGCAGCTTGGTGGAGGCCACTGAAGCTTTCTTT. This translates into CASSLVEATEAFF.

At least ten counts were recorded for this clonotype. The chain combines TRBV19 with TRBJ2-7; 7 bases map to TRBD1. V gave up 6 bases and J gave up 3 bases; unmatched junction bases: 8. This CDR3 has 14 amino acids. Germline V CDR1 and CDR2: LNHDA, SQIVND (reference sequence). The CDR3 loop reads CASRDQGQDYEQYF. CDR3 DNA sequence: TGTGCCAGTAGGGACCAAGGACAGGACTACGAGCAGTACTTC.

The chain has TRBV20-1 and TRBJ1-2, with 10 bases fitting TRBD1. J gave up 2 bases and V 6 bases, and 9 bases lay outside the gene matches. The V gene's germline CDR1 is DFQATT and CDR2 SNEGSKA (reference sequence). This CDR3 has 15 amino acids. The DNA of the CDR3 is TGCAGTGCAGAGGGCCGACAGGGGGCGAACTATGGCTACACCTTC. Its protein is CSAEGRQGANYGYTF.

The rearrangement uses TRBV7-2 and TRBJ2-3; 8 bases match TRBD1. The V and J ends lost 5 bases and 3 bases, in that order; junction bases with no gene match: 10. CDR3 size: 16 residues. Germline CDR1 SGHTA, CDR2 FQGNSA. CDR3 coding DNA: TGTGCCAGCAGCCTTGGACAGGGTCGAGCGACAGATACGCAGTATTTT. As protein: CASSLGQGRATDTQYF.

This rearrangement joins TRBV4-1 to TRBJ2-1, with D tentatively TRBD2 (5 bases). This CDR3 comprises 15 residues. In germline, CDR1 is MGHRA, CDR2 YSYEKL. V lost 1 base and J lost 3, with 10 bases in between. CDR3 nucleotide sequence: TGCGCCAGCAGCCAAGTGAGCGGAAACTACAATGAGCAGTTCTTC. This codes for CASSQVSGNYNEQFF.